This entry lists 9 T cell receptor beta chains sequenced from one sample in a study of blood T cell repertoires in COVID-19. Produced via immunoSEQ multiplex PCR; TCRdb's table is partial and in-frame only. This table has about 180,000 clones, about 86% appearing once. The specimen was peripheral blood. Receptors were obtained from a man in his fifties with active or convalescent COVID-19.

This rearrangement joins TRBV4-3 to TRBJ2-2; D possibly corresponds to TRBD2 (6 bases). The CDR3 extends over 15 amino acids. Germline values: CDR1 LGHNA, CDR2 YSLEER. Deletions cut 1 base from V and 4 bases from J, with 10 bases between. CDR3 loop: CASSQVLGGTGELFF. CDR3 bases: TGCGCCAGCAGCCAAGTGCTGGGAGGCACCGGGGAGCTGTTTTTT.

This chain connects TRBV18 to TRBJ1-3, with D perhaps TRBD1 (5 bases). Trimming took off 3 bases at V and 0 bases at J, with 12 bases between the two ends. The CDR3 runs to 16 residues. Looked up from germline, CDR1 is KGHSH and CDR2 is LQKENI. CDR3 sequence reads: CASSPLTDFSGNTIYF. CDR3 nucleotide sequence: TGTGCCAGCTCACCCCTGACAGATTTCTCTGGAAACACCATATATTTT.

This chain links TRBV10-3 with TRBJ2-7; D is possibly TRBD2 (6 bases). Trimming left V 5 bases short and J 0 bases short, with 14 bases between. Germline CDR1 reads ENHRY; CDR2 reads SYGVKD. This CDR3 has 15 residues. The CDR3 DNA sequence: TGTGCCATCAGTCCGGACGGGGGAAGCTCCTACGAGCAGTACTTC. Translating gives CAISPDGGSSYEQYF.

The J gene is TRBJ2-7, the V gene TRBV5-5, with D possibly TRBD2 on 6 matching bases. Germline V gene sequence: CDR1 SGHKS, CDR2 YYEKEE (reference sequence). V lost 0 bases and J lost 7, with 14 bases in between. The CDR3 totals 14 residues. The CDR3 sequence is CASSLAGTAGEQYF. The CDR3 bases are TGTGCCAGCAGCTTGGCAGGAACCGCGGGGGAGCAGTACTTC.

The J gene is TRBJ2-2, the V gene TRBV2; 14 bases map to TRBD2. This CDR3 is built from 17 residues. V dropped 6 bases and J dropped 3; count of bases not matched to a gene: 6. In germline, CDR1 is SNHLY, CDR2 FYNNEI. The CDR3: CASRLTSGGAHTGELFF. The DNA for the CDR3 is TGTGCCAGCAGGCTGACTAGCGGGGGGGCTCACACCGGGGAGCTGTTTTTT.

The chain has TRBV3-1 (or the pseudogene TRBV3-2) and TRBJ2-1; 9 bases are shared with TRBD2. The CDR3 runs to 15 residues. The V segment lost 4 bases and the J segment 9 bases; nucleotides outside the gene matches: 10. The germline CDR1 and CDR2 sequences are LGHDT and YNNKEL (reference sequence). The CDR3 nucleotides are TGTGCCAGCAGCCCCTTTGCGGGGGGGCTGGTTGAGCAGTTCTTC. It encodes CASSPFAGGLVEQFF.

V usage is TRBV9 and J usage is TRBJ1-2, with 7 nucleotides matching TRBD1. Germline V gene data show CDR1 as SGDLS and CDR2 as YYNGEE. The CDR3 loop spans 16 amino acids. The V and J ends lost 0 bases and 3 bases, in that order; junction bases with no gene match: 8. CDR3 in amino acids: CASSVGAGGMDYGYTF. In DNA, the CDR3 is TGTGCCAGCAGCGTAGGGGCAGGGGGAATGGACTATGGCTACACCTTC.

This sequence joins TRBV7-9 and TRBJ2-7, with a possible D match to TRBD2 (6 bases). Trimming stripped 1 base from V and 5 bases from J, with 12 bases between. The length of the CDR3 is 14 residues. CDR1 is SEHNR and CDR2 is FQNEAQ in the germline V gene (reference sequence). CDR3 region: CASSLDGGMDEQYF. In DNA, the CDR3 is TGTGCCAGCAGCTTAGACGGCGGGATGGACGAGCAGTACTTC.

In this sample, this clone turned up a few times. V is TRBV19 and J is TRBJ1-1, with 8 bases aligning to TRBD1. The CDR3 extends over 14 amino acids. J was trimmed by 6 bases and V by 4 bases; bases with no gene match: 7. Per the germline V gene, CDR1 is LNHDA and CDR2 is SQIVND (reference sequence). For the CDR3, the DNA is TGTGCCAGTAGTACCCCCTCGACAGGGGCTGAAGCTTTCTTT. This gives the protein CASSTPSTGAEAFF.